Following are 26 T cell receptor beta chains from one sample sequenced in a study of blood T cell repertoires in COVID-19. The assay was immunoSEQ multiplex PCR, and TCRdb's table has in-frame clones only and misses some. The sample lists 50,000 to 75,000 clones; over 90% were seen once. The sequenced material came from peripheral blood. The receptors here all came from a man aged 50 or older with active COVID-19.

The chain combines TRBV5-4 with TRBJ1-1, with D possibly matching TRBD1 (5 bases). Trimming took off 2 bases at V and 3 bases at J, with 5 bases between the two ends. CDR1 is SGHNT and CDR2 is YYREEE in the germline V gene (reference sequence). This CDR3 region has 12 residues. CDR3 DNA: TGTGCCAGCAGCTTACAGGACACTGAAGCTTTCTTT. Translation gives CASSLQDTEAFF. The full variable domain, completed using reference TRBV5-4 and TRBJ1-1, is ETGVTQSPTHLIKTRGQQVTLRCSSQSGHNTVSWYQQALGQGPQFIFQYYREEENGRGNFPPRFSGLQFPNYSSELNVNALELDDSALYLCASSLQDTEAFFGQGTRLTVV.

The CDR3 region has the DNA TGTGCCAGCAGCCTAACAGGGATTGAAGCTTTCTTT. Translating gives CASSLTGIEAFF. The gene calls are TRBV3-1 (or the pseudogene TRBV3-2) and TRBJ1-1; D possibly corresponds to TRBD1 (6 bases). This CDR3 has 12 amino acids. Trimming removed 4 bases at V and 7 bases at J, with 10 bases between. From germline, CDR1 is LGHDT and CDR2 YNNKEL (reference sequence).

The gene calls are TRBV5-4 and TRBJ2-5; no reliable D call. CDR3 length: 13 amino acids. Germline CDR1 SGHNT, CDR2 YYREEE (reference sequence). Trimming took 3 bases from V and 4 from J, leaving 10 bases between them. The CDR3 nucleotides are TGTGCCAGCAGCTCCGACATCCCAGAGACCCAGTACTTC. It codes for CASSSDIPETQYF.

The chain has TRBV6-4 and TRBJ2-5; D may be TRBD1 (6 bases). The CDR3 runs 15 residues. V dropped 7 bases and J dropped 4 bases, with 19 bases sitting between them. Germline V gene data show CDR1 as MRHNA and CDR2 as SNTAGT. The CDR3 protein is CASTDSRGHGETQYF. CDR3 coding DNA: TGTGCCAGCACCGACTCGAGGGGACACGGAGAGACCCAGTACTTC.

The chain is built from TRBV29-1 and TRBJ1-5; D gene uncertain. V was clipped by 4 bases and J by 3 bases, with 10 bases between them. The CDR3 is 13 residues long. CDR1 is SQVTM, CDR2 ANQGSEA, per germline. CDR3 sequence: CSVVLGVNQPQHF. CDR3 sequence (DNA): TGCAGCGTTGTTCTAGGTGTCAATCAGCCCCAGCATTTT.

For the CDR3, the DNA is TGTGCCAGCAGATCCCGGGGATCAGGCCCCTACAATGAGCAGTTCTTC. This translates into CASRSRGSGPYNEQFF. The rearrangement uses TRBV28 and TRBJ2-1; D perhaps matches TRBD2 (5 bases). V lost 6 bases, J lost 2 bases, and 17 bases lay in between. The CDR3 covers 16 residues. CDR1 MDHEN and CDR2 SYDVKM come from the germline V gene.

J is TRBJ2-1 and V is TRBV7-3, with TRBD1 identical over 11 bases. CDR3 length: 16 residues. V was clipped by 5 bases and J by 8 bases; unmatched bases: 11. The germline gives CDR1 SGHTA, CDR2 FQGTGA. The chain's CDR3 is CASSPRTGGAHDEQFF. The DNA of the CDR3 is TGTGCCAGCAGCCCACGGACAGGGGGCGCGCATGATGAGCAGTTCTTC.

This clone appeared once. V is TRBV28 and J is TRBJ2-7, with a weak D call TRBD2 (6 bases). V was trimmed by 3 bases and J by 3 bases, leaving 12 bases between them. This CDR3 is built from 14 residues. Germline loops: CDR1 MDHEN, CDR2 SYDVKM. The CDR3 bases are TGTGCCAGCAGTTTTCTGCGGGGAAACTACGAGCAGTACTTC. This encodes CASSFLRGNYEQYF.

The gene calls are TRBV18 and TRBJ1-6, with TRBD1 identical over 8 bases. Losses at the gene ends were 6 bases for V and 10 bases for J; bases not matched to a gene: 8. The V gene's germline CDR1 is KGHSH and CDR2 LQKENI. The CDR3 extends over 14 amino acids. The CDR3 loop reads CASSVGQGHSPLHF. The CDR3 DNA is TGTGCCAGCTCCGTAGGACAGGGTCACTCACCCCTCCACTTT. Variable domain in full (rest from reference TRBV18 and TRBJ1-6): NAGVMQNPRHLVRRRGQEARLRCSPMKGHSHVYWYRQLPEEGLKFMVYLQKENIIDESGMPKERFSAEFPKEGPSILRIQQVVRGDSAAYFCASSVGQGHSPLHFGNGTRLTVT.

The chain joins TRBV7-9 to TRBJ2-1; D is perhaps TRBD1 (6 bases). CDR1 SEHNR and CDR2 FQNEAQ come from the germline V gene (reference sequence). Trimming cost V 11 bases and J 0 bases, with 17 bases left between them. This CDR3 has 15 residues. The CDR3 spells CAGSPGVNSYNEQFF. In nucleotides, the CDR3 is TGTGCCGGCTCTCCAGGGGTTAACTCCTACAATGAGCAGTTCTTC.

The chain uses TRBV2 and TRBJ2-1; D uncertain. The CDR3 has 14 amino acids. CDR1 is SNHLY, CDR2 FYNNEI, per germline. Deletions cut 4 bases from V and 8 bases from J, with 15 bases between. As DNA, the CDR3 is TGTGCCAGCAGTGTCAAAACGCTAGTCGATGAGCAGTTCTTC. Its protein product is CASSVKTLVDEQFF.

This chain links TRBV10-1 with TRBJ1-1; 7 bases map to TRBD1. Looked up from germline, CDR1 is WNHNN and CDR2 is SYGVQD (reference sequence). V lost 6 bases to trimming and J lost 1 base; unmatched junction nucleotides: 5. CDR3 length: 14 residues. The CDR3 region is CASRFGTANTEAFF. The CDR3 region has the DNA TGCGCCAGCAGGTTCGGGACAGCGAACACTGAAGCTTTCTTT.

The chain uses TRBV10-3 and TRBJ1-4, with a weak D call TRBD1 (5 bases). This CDR3 has 16 amino acids. V shed 4 bases and J shed 5 bases, with 17 bases lying between them. Germline-derived CDR1 and CDR2 are ENHRY and SYGVKD. CDR3 sequence reads: CAISAQGAVPNEKLFF. The CDR3 DNA follows: TGTGCCATCAGTGCGCAAGGGGCCGTCCCGAATGAAAAACTGTTTTTT.

The chain has TRBV6-4 and TRBJ1-1; no clear D gene. The CDR3 has 14 amino acids. Germline V gene data show CDR1 as MRHNA and CDR2 as SNTAGT. V was trimmed by 3 bases and J by 1 base, leaving 9 bases between them. CDR3 amino acids: CASSESSQNTEAFF. CDR3 DNA sequence: TGTGCCAGCAGTGAATCAAGCCAGAACACTGAAGCTTTCTTT.

Worth noting for this clone: At one end the junction does not follow the germline gene, possibly because of a read error. The chain uses TRBV28 and TRBJ2-3; tentative D call: TRBD2 (5 bases). The CDR3 consists of 9 residues. Germline CDR1 and CDR2: MDHEN and SYDVKM. The CDR3 nucleotides read TGTGCCGTGGGAGATATGCAGTATTTT. Translation: CAVGDMQYF.

The genes are TRBV12-3 or TRBV12-4 and TRBJ2-1; no clear D gene. Trimming stripped 6 bases from V and 10 bases from J, with 10 bases between. The CDR3 totals 11 residues. CDR3: CASSRLEEQFF. CDR3 nucleotides: TGTGCCAGCAGCCGACTGGAAGAGCAGTTCTTC.

The rearrangement links TRBV4-2 to TRBJ2-3, with D maybe TRBD2 (6 bases). Germline V lookup: CDR1 LGHNA, CDR2 YNFKEQ. V was clipped by 8 bases and J by 0 bases, with 12 bases between them. The CDR3 consists of 14 residues. The CDR3 reads CASFSGNSTDTQYF. The CDR3 region has the DNA TGTGCCAGCTTTAGCGGTAATAGCACAGATACGCAGTATTTT.

This sequence joins TRBV28 and TRBJ1-2, with D perhaps TRBD1 (5 bases). The CDR3 spans 16 residues. Trimming shortened V by 3 bases and J by 7 bases, and 21 bases separated the two germline ends. The germline gives CDR1 MDHEN, CDR2 SYDVKM. The CDR3 spells CASSLLGPFSPRGYTF. CDR3 in DNA: TGTGCCAGCAGTTTGCTGGGGCCGTTTTCCCCTCGTGGCTACACCTTC.

The chain couples TRBV9 to TRBJ2-3, with D uncertain. The germline gives CDR1 SGDLS, CDR2 YYNGEE. Trimming pared 2 bases from V and 1 base from J, leaving 8 bases between. The CDR3 contains 14 residues. CDR3 coding DNA: TGTGCCAGCAGCGTTATGAGCGGCACAGATACGCAGTATTTT. Its protein is CASSVMSGTDTQYF. The full variable domain, with the rest looked up from reference TRBV9 and TRBJ2-3, is DSGVTQTPKHLITATGQRVTLRCSPRSGDLSVYWYQQSLDQGLQFLIQYYNGEERAKGNILERFSAQQFPDLHSELNLSSLELGDSALYFCASSVMSGTDTQYFGPGTRLTVL.

This rearrangement joins TRBV21-1 to TRBJ1-5; the table's D call of TRBD1 was not tested on the DNA. TRBV21-1 is labeled a pseudogene. The CDR3 is made up of 14 amino acids. The CDR3 sequence: CASSMDRDNQPQHF. CDR3 nucleotide sequence: TGTGCCAGCAGCATGGACAGGGACAATCAGCCCCAGCATTTT.

This chain connects TRBV21-1 to TRBJ1-1; the DNA was not used to check the table's D call, TRBD1. TRBV21-1 is tagged as a pseudogene. The CDR3 extends over 18 amino acids. The CDR3 loop reads CASTERITRQGLGTEAFF. The CDR3 coding sequence is TGTGCCAGCACGGAGAGGATAACCAGACAGGGTTTGGGCACTGAAGCTTTCTTT.

This clone is a singleton in its sample. The CDR3 loop reads CASSQDREKLFF. CDR3 nucleotides: TGCGCCAGCAGCCAAGATCGTGAAAAACTGTTTTTT. J is TRBJ1-4 and V is TRBV4-1; D gene unclear. V lost 0 bases and J 7 bases, leaving 3 bases between the germline ends. Per the germline V gene, CDR1 is MGHRA and CDR2 is YSYEKL. CDR3 size: 12 residues.

V gene TRBV19 combines with J gene TRBJ1-2; D gene unclear. V lost 5 bases to trimming and J lost 2 bases, with 24 bases between them. CDR3 size: 18 residues. Germline lookup yields CDR1 LNHDA and CDR2 SQIVND (reference sequence). CDR3 DNA: TGTGCCAGTAGTCCCCCACAGTGGAGGCAATCCGTGAACTATGGCTACACCTTC. It translates to CASSPPQWRQSVNYGYTF.

The chain recombines TRBV6-5 with TRBJ1-4; unclear D gene. Germline V gene sequence: CDR1 MNHEY, CDR2 SVGAGI. This CDR3 has 15 amino acids. Trimming removed 0 bases at V and 7 bases at J, with 12 bases between. The CDR3 sequence is CASSYSIEGGEKLFF. DNA of the CDR3: TGTGCCAGCAGTTACTCGATAGAGGGTGGTGAAAAACTGTTTTTT.

The V gene is TRBV24-1, the J gene TRBJ2-1; 13 positions agree with TRBD2. V was clipped by 3 bases and J by 4 bases; unmatched bases: 11. The CDR3 contains 19 residues. The germline V gene has CDR1 KGHDR and CDR2 SFDVKD. CDR3 sequence: CATSDPSRTSGRGYNEQFF. The CDR3 DNA is TGTGCCACCAGTGATCCCAGTCGGACTAGCGGGAGAGGGTACAATGAGCAGTTCTTC.

The chain couples TRBV6-5 to TRBJ2-7, with 7 bases fitting TRBD1. The CDR3 extends over 12 amino acids. From germline, CDR1 is MNHEY and CDR2 SVGAGI. V was pared by 5 bases and J by 6 bases, with 4 bases of the junction left unmatched. This chain's CDR3 is CASSRDSGEQYF. The CDR3 nucleotides read TGTGCCAGCAGTCGGGACAGCGGCGAGCAGTACTTC.